What follows is one T cell receptor (beta chain) and its context. At one end, the junction sequence differs from germline, possibly due to a read error. Sorted populations comprised CD4+ and CD8+ T cells obtained from PBMCs. TCR sequencing used cDNA made by reverse transcription of extracted RNA. The data were produced by immunoSEQ multiplex PCR, yet TCRdb's version contains in-frame clones alone and is incomplete. The table includes around 69,000 clones, roughly 60% detected once. CDR3 size: 12 residues. CDR1 LNHDA and CDR2 SQIVND come from the germline V gene (reference sequence). This sample is drawn from a study of CD8+ T cells in alopecia areata.

This specimen was CD8+ T cells sorted from blood, taken at week 0. The chain has TRBV19 and TRBJ2-5, with a tentative D call TRBD2 (5 bases). This sequence was found in a human donor with alopecia areata. The CDR3, as DNA: TGTGCCAGTAGTATGGAGGAAGAGGCCCAGTACTTC. Translated: CASSMEEEAQYF.